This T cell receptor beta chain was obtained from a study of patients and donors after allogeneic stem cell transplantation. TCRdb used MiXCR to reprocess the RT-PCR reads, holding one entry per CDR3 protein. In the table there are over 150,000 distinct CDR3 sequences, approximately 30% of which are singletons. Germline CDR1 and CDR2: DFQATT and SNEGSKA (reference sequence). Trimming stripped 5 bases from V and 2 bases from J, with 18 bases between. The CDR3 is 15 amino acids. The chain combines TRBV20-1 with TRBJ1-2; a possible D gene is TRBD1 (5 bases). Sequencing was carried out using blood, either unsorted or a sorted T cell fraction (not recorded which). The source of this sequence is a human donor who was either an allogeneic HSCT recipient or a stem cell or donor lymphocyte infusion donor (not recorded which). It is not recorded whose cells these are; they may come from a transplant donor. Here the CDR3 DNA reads TGCAGTGCTCCGCTCTGGGGCAGACAGAACTATGGCTACACCTTC. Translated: CSAPLWGRQNYGYTF.